This T cell receptor beta chain came from a study of shared clonotypes between healthy human individuals. Positive CCR7 selection of CD45RO-negative cells yielded the naive CD8 cells, and terminally differentiated effector memory CD45RA+ cells were excluded. Adult donors, all healthy and HIV-negative, had no recent acute infections or vaccinations. This was a deep-level run. The protocol was immunoSEQ multiplex PCR, while the TCRdb copy is restricted to in-frame clones and leaves out a portion. Here the sample spans over 2,000,000 clones, 93% being singletons. This clone appeared a single time. Unmatched junction bases numbered 8, after V lost 3 bases and J lost 8 bases. Germline values: CDR1 MNHEY, CDR2 SVGAGI. There are 16 residues in the CDR3.

The source of this sequence is a man between 18 and 35 years old in good health. Some clones in this sample may be carry-over from other donors' samples. Sequenced input: naive CD8+ T cells from PBMCs. V is TRBV6-5 and J is TRBJ2-1; 12 positions match TRBD2. CDR3 region: CASSYTSGRPVYEQFF. In DNA, the CDR3 is TGTGCCAGCAGTTATACTAGCGGGAGGCCAGTTTATGAGCAGTTCTTC.